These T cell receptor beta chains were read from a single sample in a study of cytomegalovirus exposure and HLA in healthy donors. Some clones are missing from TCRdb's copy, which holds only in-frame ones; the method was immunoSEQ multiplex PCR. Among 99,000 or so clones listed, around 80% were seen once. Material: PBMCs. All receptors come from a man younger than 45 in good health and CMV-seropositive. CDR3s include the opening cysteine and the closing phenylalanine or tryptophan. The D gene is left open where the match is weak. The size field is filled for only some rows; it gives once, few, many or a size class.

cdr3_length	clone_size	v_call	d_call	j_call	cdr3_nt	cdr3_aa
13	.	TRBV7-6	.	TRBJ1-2	TGTGCCAGCAGCTTAGCGTCCAGCATCGGGTACACCTTC	CASSLASSIGYTF
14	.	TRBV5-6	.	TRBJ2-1	TGTGCCAGCAGCTCTGCTAGCGAAAGGAATGAGCAGTTCTTC	CASSSASERNEQFF
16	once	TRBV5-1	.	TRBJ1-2	TGCGCCAGCAGCGAACCCCTGGGGGGGGGCGCGAGTGGCTACACCTTC	CASSEPLGGGASGYTF
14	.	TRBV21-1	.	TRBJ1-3	TGTGCCAGACGGACTGACTCCTCTGGAAACACCATATATTTT	CARRTDSSGNTIYF
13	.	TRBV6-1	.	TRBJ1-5	TGTGCCAGCATGATGGGCAACAATCAGCCCCAGCATTTT	CASMMGNNQPQHF
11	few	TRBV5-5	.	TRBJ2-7	TGTGCCAGCACCCAGGGCTACGAGCAGTACTTC	CASTQGYEQYF
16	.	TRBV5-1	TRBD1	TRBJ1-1	TGCGCCAGCAGCCCGGGGACAGGGGATATGAACACTGAAGCTTTCTTT	CASSPGTGDMNTEAFF
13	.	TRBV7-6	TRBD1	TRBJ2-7	TGTGCCAGCAGCCGGGACAGGGGATCCGAGCAGTACTTC	CASSRDRGSEQYF
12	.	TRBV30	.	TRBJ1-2	TGTGCCTGGAGTGGGGGAGTCTATGGCTACACCTTC	CAWSGGVYGYTF
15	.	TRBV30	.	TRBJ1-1	TGTGCCTGGAGTCCCGGGACACTAACCGGGACTGAAGCTTTCTTT	CAWSPGTLTGTEAFF
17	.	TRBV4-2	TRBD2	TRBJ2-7	TGTGCCAGCAGCCAAGATGCGAAGCGGGGGGGCTCTTACGAGCAGTACTTC	CASSQDAKRGGSYEQYF
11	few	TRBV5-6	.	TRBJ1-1	TGTGCCAGCAGCTTGGTCGGGGGGAGTGCCTTT	CASSLVGGSAF
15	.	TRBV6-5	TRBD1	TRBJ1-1	TGTGCCAGCAGTTGGGGGACAGGGACCACCGGGGGTGCTTTCTTT	CASSWGTGTTGGAFF
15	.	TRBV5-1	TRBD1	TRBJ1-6	TGCGCCAGCAGCTTGCTGGACAGGGGTAATTCACCCCTCCACTTT	CASSLLDRGNSPLHF
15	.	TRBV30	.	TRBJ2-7	TGTGCCTGGAGCAAAACCATCTCGCCCAGCTACGAGCAGTACTTC	CAWSKTISPSYEQYF
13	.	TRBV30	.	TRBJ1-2	TGTGCCTGGGGGGGGGCAGCGAGCTATGGCTACACCTTC	CAWGGAASYGYTF
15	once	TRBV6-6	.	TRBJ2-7	TGTGCCAGCAGTCACAGGTCCCAAGACTCCTACGAGCAGTACTTC	CASSHRSQDSYEQYF
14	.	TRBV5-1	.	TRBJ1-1	TGCGCCAGCGACCTTGGCGGCAGGGGCACTGAAGCTTTCTTT	CASDLGGRGTEAFF
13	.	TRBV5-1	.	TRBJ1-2	TGCGCCAGCAGTTCGGGGATCCTCTATGGCTACACCTTC	CASSSGILYGYTF
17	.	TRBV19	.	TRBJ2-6	TGTGCCAGTAGTGTCGACGACATTTTCTCTGGGGCCAACGTCCTGACTTTC	CASSVDDIFSGANVLTF
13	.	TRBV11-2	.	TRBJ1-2	TGTGCCAGCAGCCCCAATGGAGGGCTGAGCTACACCTTC	CASSPNGGLSYTF
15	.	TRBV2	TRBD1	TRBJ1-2	TGTGCCAGCAGCTATACTAGGGGGCCTAACTATGGCTACACCTTC	CASSYTRGPNYGYTF
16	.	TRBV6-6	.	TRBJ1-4	TGTGCCAGCAGAACCGGGACACTCAATTGGGGTGAAAAACTGTTTTTT	CASRTGTLNWGEKLFF
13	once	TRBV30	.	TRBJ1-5	TGTGCCTGGAGTAAGGCAGGAAATCAGCCCCAGCATTTT	CAWSKAGNQPQHF
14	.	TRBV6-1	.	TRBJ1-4	TGTGCCAGCGGGGGGGTCCGACCCGCCGAAAAACTGTTTTTT	CASGGVRPAEKLFF
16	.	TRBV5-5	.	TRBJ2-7	TGTGCCAGCAGCTTGTGGGGCAGCACAAACTCCTACGAGCAGTACTTC	CASSLWGSTNSYEQYF
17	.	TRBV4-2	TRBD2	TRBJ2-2	TGTGCCAGCAGCCCATCGGGACTAGCGATGGGTCCCGGGGAGCTGTTTTTT	CASSPSGLAMGPGELFF
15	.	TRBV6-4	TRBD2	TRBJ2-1	TGTGCCAGCAGTCCTGAAGCGGGGGGTCTTAATGAGCAGTTCTTC	CASSPEAGGLNEQFF
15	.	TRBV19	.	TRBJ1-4	TGTGCCAGTAGTGCGGCTCGGCTGAGAGGTGAAAAACTGTTTTTT	CASSAARLRGEKLFF